This entry is about one T cell receptor (beta chain). The antigen is not known. This CDR3 comprises 15 residues. The V end lost 8 bases, the J end lost 2 bases, and 13 bases lay between the germline ends. CDR1 LNHDA and CDR2 SQIVND come from the germline V gene (reference sequence). Investigators reverse transcribed all isolated RNA, so they sequenced expressed TCRB transcripts. This table comes from immunoSEQ multiplex PCR, and its TCRdb copy is limited to in-frame clones, with some not included. The data contain under 300,000 clones, 16% of them singletons. These data originate in a study of beta chain features in type 1 diabetes. Whole-study results and caveats: The study found fewer insertions and more deletions at VDJ junctions in type 1 diabetes patients. There was a moderate but significant shortening of TCRB CDR3s in all four CD4+ subsets of Type 1 diabetes patients.

Sequencing input: naive CD4+ T cells from blood. This sequence originates from a man aged 25 to 45 with type 1 diabetes. The V gene is TRBV19, the J gene TRBJ2-6, with D unclear. CDR3 bases: TGTGCCAGTCAAGCACCTTTTCCTGGGGCCAACGTCCTGACTTTC. It codes for CASQAPFPGANVLTF.